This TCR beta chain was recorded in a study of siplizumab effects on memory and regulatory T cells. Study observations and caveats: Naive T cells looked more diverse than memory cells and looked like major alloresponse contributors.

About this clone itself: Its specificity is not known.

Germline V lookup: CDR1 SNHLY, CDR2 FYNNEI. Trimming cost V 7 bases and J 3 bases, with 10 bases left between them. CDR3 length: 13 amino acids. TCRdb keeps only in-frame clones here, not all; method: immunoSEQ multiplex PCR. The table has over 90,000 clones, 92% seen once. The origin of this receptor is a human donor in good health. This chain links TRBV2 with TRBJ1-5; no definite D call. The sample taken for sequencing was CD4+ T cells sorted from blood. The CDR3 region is CASTYAYNQPQHF. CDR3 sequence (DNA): TGTGCCAGCACCTACGCGTACAATCAGCCCCAGCATTTT.